This paragraph reports one T cell receptor (beta chain). The antigen remains unidentified. One entry per CDR3 protein, called by TCRdb with MiXCR from the reads. This sample has roughly 120,000 distinct CDR3 sequences, with about 31% found just once. This sample was taken from a study of T cell repertoires in cytomegalovirus infection. Study-wide background: Public signatures in TCR beta pointed to CMV infection and matching HLA type. Study-level points and caveats: Identification of carriers of CMV plus the relevant HLA was performed using cumulative public TCR beta family frequency.

V lost 4 bases and J 0 bases, leaving 9 bases between the germline ends. Germline V gives CDR1 SEHNR, CDR2 FQNEAQ (reference sequence). The CDR3 runs 14 residues. Specimen: CD8+ T cells from cultured PBMCs, collected from culture after CMV antigen stimulation. The sequence derives from a human donor in good health (CMV status not recorded). Some clones in this sample may be carry-over from other donors' samples. The genes are TRBV7-9 and TRBJ2-5; D is ambiguous. Here the CDR3 reads CASSSPLHQETQYF. DNA of the CDR3: TGTGCCAGCAGCTCACCGCTACACCAAGAGACCCAGTACTTC. The whole variable domain, filled in from reference TRBV7-9 and TRBJ2-5, reads DTGVSQNPRHKITKRGQNVTFRCDPISEHNRLYWYRQTLGQGPEFLTYFQNEAQLEKSRLLSDRFSAERPKGSFSTLEIQRTEQGDSAMYLCASSSPLHQETQYFGPGTRLLVL.